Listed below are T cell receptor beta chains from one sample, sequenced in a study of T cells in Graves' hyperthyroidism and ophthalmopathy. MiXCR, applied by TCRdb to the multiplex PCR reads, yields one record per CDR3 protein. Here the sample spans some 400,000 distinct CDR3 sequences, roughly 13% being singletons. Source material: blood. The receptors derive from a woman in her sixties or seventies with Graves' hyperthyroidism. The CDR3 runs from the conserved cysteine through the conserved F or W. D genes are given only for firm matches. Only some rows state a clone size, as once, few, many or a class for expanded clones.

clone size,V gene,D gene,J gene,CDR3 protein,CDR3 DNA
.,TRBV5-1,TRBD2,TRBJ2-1,CASSLEPTSALGEQFF,TGCGCCAGCAGCTTGGAGCCGACTAGCGCGCTTGGGGAGCAGTTCTTC
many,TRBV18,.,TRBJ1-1,CASSSGGATHTEAFF,TGTGCCAGCTCATCGGGGGGGGCTACGCACACTGAAGCTTTCTTT
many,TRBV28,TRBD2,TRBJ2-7,CASSFSAGHFTSGAYEQYF,TGTGCCAGCAGTTTTTCTGCGGGACACTTCACTAGCGGTGCCTACGAGCAGTACTTC
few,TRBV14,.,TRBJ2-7,CASSPSGLPHHEQYF,TGTGCCAGCAGCCCCTCGGGACTCCCTCATCACGAGCAGTACTTC
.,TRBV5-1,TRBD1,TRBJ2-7,CASSLSTGLAYEQYF,TGCGCCAGCAGCCTCTCGACAGGGCTCGCCTACGAGCAGTACTTC
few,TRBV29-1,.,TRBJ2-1,CSGYGPSRDEQFF,TGCAGCGGGTATGGACCATCAAGGGATGAGCAGTTCTTC
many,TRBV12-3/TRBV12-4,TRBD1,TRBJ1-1,CASSSGQGVTEAFF,TGTGCCAGCAGTAGCGGACAGGGGGTCACTGAAGCTTTCTTT
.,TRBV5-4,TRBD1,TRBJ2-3,CASSEGQGLDTQYF,TGTGCCAGCAGCGAGGGACAGGGATTAGATACGCAGTATTTT
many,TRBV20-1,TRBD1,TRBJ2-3,CSANGQGETDTQYF,TGCAGTGCCAATGGACAGGGAGAGACAGATACGCAGTATTTT
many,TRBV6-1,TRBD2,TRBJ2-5,CASSAGLARTQETQYF,TGTGCCAGCAGTGCCGGACTAGCTCGGACACAAGAGACCCAGTACTTC
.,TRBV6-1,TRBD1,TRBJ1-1,CASSSMTGGNTEAFF,TGTGCCAGCAGTTCGATGACAGGGGGCAACACTGAAGCTTTCTTT
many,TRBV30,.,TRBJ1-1,CAWARANTEAFF,TGTGCCTGGGCGAGGGCGAACACTGAAGCTTTCTTT
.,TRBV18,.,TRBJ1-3,CASSPSLDPGNTIYF,TGTGCCAGCTCACCCAGCCTCGACCCTGGAAACACCATATATTTT
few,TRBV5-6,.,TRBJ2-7,CASTSRGSYEQYF,TGTGCCAGCACCTCGAGGGGGTCCTACGAGCAGTACTTC
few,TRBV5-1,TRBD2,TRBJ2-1,CASSVGLAGYQQFF,TGCGCCAGCAGCGTGGGACTAGCGGGTTACCAGCAGTTCTTC
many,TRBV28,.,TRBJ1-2,CASSLRTEGYTF,TGTGCCAGCAGTTTAAGGACAGAGGGCTACACCTTC
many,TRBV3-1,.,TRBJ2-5,CASSQPTPTSETQYF,TGTGCCAGCAGCCAACCGACCCCGACGAGTGAGACCCAGTACTTC
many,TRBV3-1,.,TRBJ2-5,CASRHTPAETQYF,TGTGCCAGCAGACATACTCCCGCGGAGACCCAGTACTTC